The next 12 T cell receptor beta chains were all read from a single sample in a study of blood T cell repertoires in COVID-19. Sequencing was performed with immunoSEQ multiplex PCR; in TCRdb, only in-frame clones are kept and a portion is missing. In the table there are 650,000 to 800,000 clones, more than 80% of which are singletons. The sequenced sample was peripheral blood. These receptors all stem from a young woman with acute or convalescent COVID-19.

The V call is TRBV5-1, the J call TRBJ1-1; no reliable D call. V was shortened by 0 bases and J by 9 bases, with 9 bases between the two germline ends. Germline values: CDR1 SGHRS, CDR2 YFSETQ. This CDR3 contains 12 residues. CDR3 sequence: CASSLGRGQAFF. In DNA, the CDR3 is TGCGCCAGCAGCTTGGGGCGTGGGCAAGCTTTCTTT. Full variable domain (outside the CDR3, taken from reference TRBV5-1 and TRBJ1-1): KAGVTQTPRYLIKTRGQQVTLSCSPISGHRSVSWYQQTPGQGLQFLFEYFSETQRNKGNFPGRFSGRQFSNSRSEMNVSTLELGDSALYLCASSLGRGQAFFGQGTRLTVV.

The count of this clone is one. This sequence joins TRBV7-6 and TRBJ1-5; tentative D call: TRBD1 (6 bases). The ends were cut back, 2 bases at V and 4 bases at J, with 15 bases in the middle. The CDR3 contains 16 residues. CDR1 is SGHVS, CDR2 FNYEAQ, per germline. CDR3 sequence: CASSLSYRDKNQPQHF. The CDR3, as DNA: TGTGCCAGCAGCTTATCCTACAGGGATAAGAATCAGCCCCAGCATTTT.

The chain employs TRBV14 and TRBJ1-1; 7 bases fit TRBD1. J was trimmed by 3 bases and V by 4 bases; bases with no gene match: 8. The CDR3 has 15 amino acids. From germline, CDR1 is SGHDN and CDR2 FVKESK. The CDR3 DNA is TGTGCCAGCAGCCCGTGGACAGGACCGGACACTGAAGCTTTCTTT. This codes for CASSPWTGPDTEAFF.

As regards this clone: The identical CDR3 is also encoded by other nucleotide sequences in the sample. This CDR3 reads CASSIGDRGSTDTQYF. For the CDR3, the DNA is TGTGCCAGTAGTATAGGGGACAGGGGGTCCACAGATACGCAGTATTTT. The V gene is TRBV19, the J gene TRBJ2-3, with 11 bases aligning to TRBD1. The CDR3 is made up of 16 amino acids. V lost 1 base to trimming and J lost 2 bases; unmatched junction nucleotides: 2. Germline CDR1 is LNHDA and CDR2 is SQIVND (reference sequence).

CDR3 in amino acids: CASSLARFTGELFF. The DNA of the CDR3 is TGTGCCAGCAGCTTAGCACGGTTCACCGGGGAGCTGTTTTTT. The chain links TRBV7-8 to TRBJ2-2; D ambiguous. Per the germline V gene, CDR1 is SGHVS and CDR2 is FQNEAQ. The length of the CDR3 is 14 residues. V dropped 0 bases and J dropped 4 bases, with 6 bases sitting between them.

The CDR3, as DNA: TGTGCCAGCAGTTTCGATAGCTCCTACAATGAGCAGTTCTTC. It yields the protein CASSFDSSYNEQFF. The rearrangement uses TRBV6-2 or TRBV6-3 and TRBJ2-1; D ambiguous. The CDR3 extends over 14 amino acids. V lost 4 bases to trimming and J lost 0 bases, with 7 bases between them. The germline gives CDR1 MNHEY, CDR2 SVGEGT.

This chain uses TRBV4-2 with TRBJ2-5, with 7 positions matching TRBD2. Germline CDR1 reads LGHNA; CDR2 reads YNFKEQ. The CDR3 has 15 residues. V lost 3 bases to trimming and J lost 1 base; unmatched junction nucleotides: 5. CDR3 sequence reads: CASSQGRGTQETQYF. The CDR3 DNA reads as TGTGCCAGCAGCCAGGGGCGGGGGACCCAAGAGACCCAGTACTTC.

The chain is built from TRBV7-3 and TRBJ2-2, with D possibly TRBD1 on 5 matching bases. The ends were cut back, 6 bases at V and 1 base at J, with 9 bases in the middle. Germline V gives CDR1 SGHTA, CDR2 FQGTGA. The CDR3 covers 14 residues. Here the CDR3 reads CASRTTGNTGELFF. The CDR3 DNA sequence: TGTGCCAGCAGAACTACAGGGAACACCGGGGAGCTGTTTTTT.

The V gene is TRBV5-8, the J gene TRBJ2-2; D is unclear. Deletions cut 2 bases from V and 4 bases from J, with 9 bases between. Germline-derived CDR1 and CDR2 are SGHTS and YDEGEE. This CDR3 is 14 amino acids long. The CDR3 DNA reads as TGTGCCAGCAGCTTCAAACAGCTCACCGGGGAGCTGTTTTTT. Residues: CASSFKQLTGELFF.

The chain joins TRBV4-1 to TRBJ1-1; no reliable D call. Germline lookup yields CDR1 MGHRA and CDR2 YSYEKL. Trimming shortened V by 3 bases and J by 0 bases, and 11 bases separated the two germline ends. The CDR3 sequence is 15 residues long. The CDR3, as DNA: TGCGCCAGCAGCCAGTCAGGAGGGATGAACACTGAAGCTTTCTTT. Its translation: CASSQSGGMNTEAFF.

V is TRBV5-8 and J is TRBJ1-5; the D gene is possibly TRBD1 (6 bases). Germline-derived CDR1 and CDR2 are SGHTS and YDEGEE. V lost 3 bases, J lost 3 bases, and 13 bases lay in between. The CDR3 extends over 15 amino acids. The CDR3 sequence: CASSSDRGANQPQHF. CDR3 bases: TGTGCCAGCAGCTCCGATCGGGGGGCCAATCAGCCCCAGCATTTT.

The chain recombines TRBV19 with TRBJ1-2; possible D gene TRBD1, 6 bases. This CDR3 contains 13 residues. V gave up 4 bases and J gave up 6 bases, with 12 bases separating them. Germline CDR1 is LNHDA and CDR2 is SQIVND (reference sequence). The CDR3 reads CASSKGGINGYTF. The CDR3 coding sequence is TGTGCCAGTAGTAAGGGGGGGATCAATGGCTACACCTTC.